A single sample is the source of the 19 T cell receptor beta chains below, sequenced in a study of Graves' ophthalmopathy and Graves' hyperthyroidism (dated by TCRdb to 2016 to 2019). Sequencing used an Illumina HiSeq 2000. For repertoire sequencing, TCR beta CDR3 regions were amplified from RNA transcripts. The first round was an RT-PCR using HTBI primers with the Qiagen OneStep RT-PCR kit, and this first round was followed by a second-round multiplex PCR, then size selection and purification. TCRdb reworked the public reads: Q25 trimming with fastp, MiXCR clone assembly, productive beta chains retained. Identical CDR3 proteins give one entry, which carries the most common genes and DNA. This sample comprises some 390,000 distinct CDR3 sequences, about 18% of them detected only once. In total, the top ten clones hold about 1.4% of the sample. The sample was peripheral blood. The receptors come from a woman aged 18-30 years with Graves' ophthalmopathy. Donor details come from another sample of the same person, matched by shared clones.

This clonotype has at least ten counts. This chain joins TRBV5-1 and TRBJ1-3, with 8 bases that match TRBD1. Germline CDR1 SGHRS, CDR2 YFSETQ. The J segment lost 2 bases and the V segment lost 4 bases, leaving 8 bases of the junction unmatched. The CDR3 runs to 16 residues. The CDR3 reads CASSQDTGGPGNTIYF. CDR3 bases: TGCGCCAGCAGCCAAGACACAGGGGGTCCTGGAAACACCATATATTTT.

In its sample, this clonotype was seen many times. CDR3 amino acids: CASSGLAESSYEQYF. The CDR3 DNA is TGTGCCAGCTCGGGACTAGCGGAGAGCTCCTACGAGCAGTACTTC. V usage is TRBV3-1 and J usage is TRBJ2-7; 11 bases agree with TRBD2. From germline, CDR1 is LGHDT and CDR2 YNNKEL (reference sequence). The CDR3 extends over 15 amino acids. The junction had 6 bases not matched to a gene; V was cut back by 8 bases and J by 0 bases.

This clonotype was detected ten times or more. The chain employs TRBV2 and TRBJ2-7, with D unclear. V was clipped by 4 bases and J by 0 bases, with 13 bases between them. CDR1 SNHLY and CDR2 FYNNEI come from the germline V gene. This CDR3 comprises 15 residues. CDR3 nucleotide sequence: TGTGCCAGCAGTGGCACCCCTAGAACCTCCTACGAGCAGTACTTC. Translation: CASSGTPRTSYEQYF.

This clonotype came up many times. The J gene is TRBJ2-2, the V gene TRBV6-2 or TRBV6-3; D not resolved. The CDR3 has 15 amino acids. Germline V gene lookup returns CDR1 MNHEY and CDR2 SVGEGT. Between the trimmed V and J ends, which lost 2 bases and 6 bases, there was a span of 13 bases. In DNA form, the CDR3 reads TGTGCCAGCAGTTACCTCCGGGTCGGTGCCGGGGAGCTGTTTTTT. It codes for CASSYLRVGAGELFF.

The CDR3 loop is CASSPRGDSRAETQYF. For the CDR3, the DNA is TGCGCCAGCAGTCCCCGAGGGGACAGTCGAGCGGAGACCCAGTACTTC. The V call is TRBV5-1, the J call TRBJ2-5; 7 nucleotides agree with TRBD1. CDR3 length: 16 amino acids. V lost 5 bases, J lost 5 bases, and 15 bases stayed unmatched. Germline-derived CDR1 and CDR2 are SGHRS and YFSETQ.

The chain carries TRBV20-1 and TRBJ1-2; TRBD1 matches at 7 bases. The CDR3 loop spans 13 amino acids. The germline CDR1 and CDR2 sequences are DFQATT and SNEGSKA (reference sequence). Trimming took 6 bases from V and 2 from J; bases not matched to a gene: 6. This chain's CDR3 is CSASRDSNYGYTF. The CDR3 region has the DNA TGCAGTGCAAGCCGGGACAGCAACTATGGCTACACCTTC.

This clonotype occurred many times. As DNA, the CDR3 is TGTGCCAGCAGCCCCAGACAGGGGAAGTCTAACTATGGCTACACCTTC. This gives the protein CASSPRQGKSNYGYTF. The J gene is TRBJ1-2, the V gene TRBV11-2; 8 bases map to TRBD1. Looked up from germline, CDR1 is SGHAT and CDR2 is FQNNGV. The V segment lost 5 bases and the J segment 0 bases; nucleotides outside the gene matches: 8. The CDR3 spans 16 residues.

This clonotype was counted many times. This chain uses TRBV19 with TRBJ1-5, with D hard to call. CDR1 LNHDA and CDR2 SQIVND come from the germline V gene (reference sequence). Trimming removed 1 base at V and 4 bases at J, with 8 bases between. This CDR3 region has 14 residues. The CDR3 is CASSIVVGNQPQHF. DNA for the CDR3: TGTGCCAGTAGTATAGTTGTAGGAAATCAGCCCCAGCATTTT.

In its sample, this clonotype was seen many times. The gene calls are TRBV20-1 and TRBJ1-1; tentatively, D is TRBD1 (6 bases). Germline CDR1 and CDR2: DFQATT and SNEGSKA (reference sequence). The CDR3 length is 14 residues. V lost 2 bases and J 1 base, leaving 11 bases between the germline ends. CDR3 amino acids: CSARTRGTNTEAFF. The CDR3 DNA follows: TGCAGTGCTAGAACCAGGGGTACGAACACTGAAGCTTTCTTT.

This clonotype was seen at least ten times. The V gene is TRBV6-5, the J gene TRBJ2-7; D is perhaps TRBD2 (5 bases). CDR1 is MNHEY, CDR2 SVGAGI, per germline. Trimming removed 8 bases at V and 4 bases at J, with 9 bases between. CDR3 length: 11 amino acids. The CDR3 region has the DNA TGTGCCAGCCGAGGGTCGTACGAGCAGTACTTC. Translation gives CASRGSYEQYF.

This clonotype was recorded at least ten times. The gene calls are TRBV30 and TRBJ1-5; no definite D call. CDR3 length: 13 residues. Deletions cut 2 bases from V and 5 bases from J, with 10 bases between. The germline gives CDR1 GTSNPN, CDR2 SVGIG (reference sequence). CDR3 nucleotide sequence: TGTGCCTGGAGTTCGGGAGATCATCAGCCCCAGCATTTT. This sequence encodes CAWSSGDHQPQHF.

This clonotype was picked up many times. J is TRBJ2-4 and V is TRBV28; D call uncertain. Germline CDR1 is MDHEN and CDR2 is SYDVKM. The V end was cut by 3 bases, the J end by 4 bases, with 13 bases between. This CDR3 spans 15 amino acids. The CDR3 sequence: CASSFFGLKKNIQYF. The CDR3 bases are TGTGCCAGCAGTTTTTTCGGGTTGAAAAAAAACATTCAGTACTTC.

V gene TRBV6-2 or TRBV6-3 combines with J gene TRBJ1-5, with 8 bases identical to TRBD1. The V gene's germline CDR1 is MNHEY and CDR2 SVGEGT. Losses at the gene ends were 5 bases for V and 2 bases for J; bases not matched to a gene: 5. The CDR3 has 15 residues. CDR3 DNA: TGTGCCAGCAGTCCAGGGGGCCTGGGCAATCAGCCCCAGCATTTT. The encoded protein is CASSPGGLGNQPQHF.

The rearrangement uses TRBV6-1 and TRBJ2-7; 8 positions match TRBD1. The V segment lost 9 bases and the J segment 7 bases; nucleotides outside the gene matches: 14. CDR1 and CDR2 from the germline V gene are MNHNS and SASEGT. The CDR3 is 14 amino acids. The CDR3 DNA reads TGTGCCAGTAAGACAACCCAGGGGGCGGGGGAGCAGTACTTC. Translating gives CASKTTQGAGEQYF.

This clonotype showed up just once. This chain uses TRBV11-2 with TRBJ2-3; 9 nucleotides match TRBD2. CDR1 and CDR2 (germline): SGHAT, FQNNGV. V dropped 1 base and J dropped 6; count of bases not matched to a gene: 8. The CDR3 contains 16 residues. CDR3 nucleotides: TGTGCCAGCAGCTTAGTAACTAGCGGGTTGGGGGATACGCAGTATTTT. This gives the protein CASSLVTSGLGDTQYF.

This clonotype was detected ten times or more. This rearrangement joins TRBV19 to TRBJ2-2, with TRBD1 matching over 11 bases. Trimming cost V 1 base and J 9 bases; bases outside gene matches: 10. CDR3 length equals 17 residues. Per germline, CDR1 LNHDA and CDR2 SQIVND (reference sequence). CDR3 loop: CASSIVWTGGRSWELFF. CDR3 nucleotides: TGTGCCAGTAGTATAGTTTGGACAGGGGGCCGATCATGGGAGCTGTTTTTT.

The V gene is TRBV2, the J gene TRBJ2-7; no clear D gene. Trimming pared 0 bases from V and 1 base from J, leaving 16 bases between. The CDR3 is made up of 17 amino acids. Germline V lookup: CDR1 SNHLY, CDR2 FYNNEI. CDR3 amino acids: CASSEAPISARSYEQYF. DNA for the CDR3: TGTGCCAGCAGTGAAGCGCCCATAAGCGCCCGATCCTACGAGCAGTACTTC.

There are many counts of this clonotype. This chain connects TRBV25-1 to TRBJ1-1; perhaps TRBD1 as D (5 bases). V was cut by 4 bases and J by 3 bases, with 15 bases left in between. Germline CDR1 reads MGHDK; CDR2 reads SYGVNS. CDR3 length equals 15 residues. The DNA for the CDR3 is TGTGCCAGCAGTGGGAAGGGACTTTTAGACACTGAAGCTTTCTTT. Protein: CASSGKGLLDTEAFF.

This clonotype was recorded many times. In DNA form, the CDR3 reads TGTGCCAGCAGCACTAGGGAGATTTCCTACGAGCAGTACTTC. Translation: CASSTREISYEQYF. The V gene is TRBV13, the J gene TRBJ2-7; the D gene is possibly TRBD2 (5 bases). Germline CDR1 and CDR2: PRHDT and FYEKMQ (reference sequence). V gave up 5 bases and J gave up 1 base, with 12 bases separating them. This CDR3 has 14 amino acids. The whole variable domain, remainder taken from reference TRBV13 and TRBJ2-7, is AAGVIQSPRHLIKEKRETATLKCYPIPRHDTVYWYQQGPGQDPQFLISFYEKMQSDKGSIPDRFSAQQFSDYHSELNMSSLELGDSALYFCASSTREISYEQYFGPGTRLTVT.